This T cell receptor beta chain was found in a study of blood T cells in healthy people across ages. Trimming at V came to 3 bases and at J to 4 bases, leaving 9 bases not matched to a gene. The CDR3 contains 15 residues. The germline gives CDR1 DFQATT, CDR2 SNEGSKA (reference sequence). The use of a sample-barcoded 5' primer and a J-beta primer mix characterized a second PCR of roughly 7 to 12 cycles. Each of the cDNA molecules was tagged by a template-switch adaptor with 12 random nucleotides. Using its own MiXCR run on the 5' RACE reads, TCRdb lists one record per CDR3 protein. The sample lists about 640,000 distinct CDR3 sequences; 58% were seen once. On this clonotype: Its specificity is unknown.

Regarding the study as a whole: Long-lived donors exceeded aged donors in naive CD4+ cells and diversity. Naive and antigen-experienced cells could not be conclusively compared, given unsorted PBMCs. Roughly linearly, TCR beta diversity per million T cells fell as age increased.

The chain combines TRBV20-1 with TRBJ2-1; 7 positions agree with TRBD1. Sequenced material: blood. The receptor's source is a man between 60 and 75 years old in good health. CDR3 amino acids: CSASPLGQRYNEQFF. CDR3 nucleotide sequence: TGCAGTGCTAGCCCGCTGGGACAGAGATACAATGAGCAGTTCTTC.